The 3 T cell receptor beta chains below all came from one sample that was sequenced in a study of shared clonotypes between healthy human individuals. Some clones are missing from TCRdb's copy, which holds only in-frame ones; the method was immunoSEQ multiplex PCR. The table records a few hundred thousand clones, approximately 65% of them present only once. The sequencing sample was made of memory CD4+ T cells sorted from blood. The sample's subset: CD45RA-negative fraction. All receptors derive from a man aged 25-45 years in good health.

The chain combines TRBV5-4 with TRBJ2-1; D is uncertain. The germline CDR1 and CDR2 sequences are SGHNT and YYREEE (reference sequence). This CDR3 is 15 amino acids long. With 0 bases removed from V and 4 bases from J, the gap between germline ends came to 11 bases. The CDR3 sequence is CASSLGVGRYNEQFF. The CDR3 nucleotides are TGTGCCAGCAGCTTGGGGGTAGGACGGTACAATGAGCAGTTCTTC.

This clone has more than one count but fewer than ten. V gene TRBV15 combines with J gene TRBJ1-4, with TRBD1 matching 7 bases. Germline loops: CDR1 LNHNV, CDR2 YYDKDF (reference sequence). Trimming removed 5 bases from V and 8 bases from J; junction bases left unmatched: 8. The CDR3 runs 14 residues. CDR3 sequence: CATSRQGIEEKLFF. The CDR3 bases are TGTGCCACCAGCCGACAGGGCATAGAAGAAAAACTGTTTTTT.

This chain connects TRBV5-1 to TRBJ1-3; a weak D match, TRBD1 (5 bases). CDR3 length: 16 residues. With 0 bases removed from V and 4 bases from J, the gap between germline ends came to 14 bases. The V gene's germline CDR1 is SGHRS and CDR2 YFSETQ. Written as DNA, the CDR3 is TGCGCCAGCAGCTTGGTCGGGGGGTCCTACGGAAACACCATATATTTT. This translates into CASSLVGGSYGNTIYF.